A single sample gave rise to the 21 T cell receptor beta chains below, sequenced in a study of cytomegalovirus exposure and HLA in healthy donors. PCR was performed using 60 Vbeta and 13 Jbeta primers. This table comes from immunoSEQ multiplex PCR, and its TCRdb copy is limited to in-frame clones, with some not included. The sample shows 87,000 or so clones, approximately 77% of them seen only once. Source material: PBMCs. The receptors come from a woman aged 40-49 years in good health and CMV-seronegative.

The chain recombines TRBV7-9 with TRBJ1-1; D is unclear. The ends were cut back, 5 bases at V and 3 bases at J, with 16 bases in the middle. This CDR3 region has 15 residues. Per germline, CDR1 SEHNR and CDR2 FQNEAQ (reference sequence). CDR3: CASSPSVALDTEAFF. CDR3 sequence (DNA): TGTGCCAGCAGCCCGAGCGTGGCCCTCGACACTGAAGCTTTCTTT. Variable domain in full (rest from reference TRBV7-9 and TRBJ1-1): DTGVSQNPRHKITKRGQNVTFRCDPISEHNRLYWYRQTLGQGPEFLTYFQNEAQLEKSRLLSDRFSAERPKGSFSTLEIQRTEQGDSAMYLCASSPSVALDTEAFFGQGTRLTVV.

The chain links TRBV4-3 to TRBJ1-5; D possibly corresponds to TRBD1 (5 bases). This CDR3 has 17 amino acids. Trimming left V 0 bases short and J 6 bases short, with 18 bases between. CDR1 and CDR2 from the germline V gene are LGHNA and YSLEER. The CDR3 DNA reads TGCGCCAGCAGCCAAGATTGGTCAGGGCTGCCCACTCAGCCCCAGCATTTT. Translation: CASSQDWSGLPTQPQHF.

The genes are TRBV11-3 and TRBJ1-1; TRBD1 aligns across 7 bases. The CDR3 loop spans 16 amino acids. The trim removed 2 bases at V and 1 base at J, leaving 7 bases unmatched. The germline CDR1 and CDR2 sequences are SGHNT and YENEEA. The CDR3 DNA reads as TGTGCCAGCAGCTTAACCTACGGGACAGCGAACACTGAAGCTTTCTTT. Encoded protein: CASSLTYGTANTEAFF. The full variable domain, rest sourced from reference TRBV11-3 and TRBJ1-1, is EAGVVQSPRYKIIEKKQPVAFWCNPISGHNTLYWYLQNLGQGPELLIRYENEEAVDDSQLPKDRFSAERLKGVDSTLKIQPAELGDSAVYLCASSLTYGTANTEAFFGQGTRLTVV.

In this sample, this clone turned up once. The J gene is TRBJ2-1, the V gene TRBV7-6, with 15 bases aligning to TRBD2. V was clipped by 3 bases and J by 9 bases; unmatched bases: 0. Germline CDR1 SGHVS, CDR2 FNYEAQ. The CDR3 is made up of 14 amino acids. The CDR3 is CASSLGLAGGEQFF. CDR3 bases: TGTGCCAGCAGCTTGGGACTAGCGGGGGGTGAGCAGTTCTTC. The full variable domain, its missing parts supplied by reference TRBV7-6 and TRBJ2-1, is GAGVSQSPRYKVTKRGQDVALRCDPISGHVSLYWYRQALGQGPEFLTYFNYEAQQDKSGLPNDRFSAERPEGSISTLTIQRTEQRDSAMYRCASSLGLAGGEQFFGPGTRLTVL.

The chain has TRBV5-1 and TRBJ2-2; 8 nucleotides match TRBD1. V gave up 0 bases and J gave up 4 bases; unmatched junction bases: 11. The CDR3 is 18 residues long. Germline V gives CDR1 SGHRS, CDR2 YFSETQ. The chain's CDR3 is CASSLAPGGPSFTGELFF. In nucleotides, the CDR3 is TGCGCCAGCAGCTTGGCCCCAGGGGGCCCTTCTTTCACCGGGGAGCTGTTTTTT.

The chain uses TRBV29-1 and TRBJ2-2; possible D gene TRBD1, 5 bases. Trimming removed 3 bases from V and 0 bases from J, with 8 bases in between. The germline CDR1 and CDR2 sequences are SQVTM and ANQGSEA. The CDR3 has 14 amino acids. The CDR3 bases are TGCAGCGTTGAGATCAGGGCGAACACCGGGGAGCTGTTTTTT. Protein product: CSVEIRANTGELFF.

J is TRBJ1-5 and V is TRBV27, with a weak D call TRBD1 (6 bases). The CDR3 runs 14 residues. V was clipped by 5 bases and J by 5 bases, with 13 bases between them. Per the germline V gene, CDR1 is MNHEY and CDR2 is SMNVEV (reference sequence). DNA of the CDR3: TGTGCCAGCAGTCCCCGGACAGTAGATCAGCCCCAGCATTTT. Amino acids: CASSPRTVDQPQHF.

V usage is TRBV18 and J usage is TRBJ2-5; D may be TRBD2 (6 bases). Trimming left V 1 base short and J 5 bases short, with 11 bases between. The CDR3 extends over 14 amino acids. The V gene's germline CDR1 is KGHSH and CDR2 LQKENI. The CDR3 region is CASSPRAGYETQYF. The CDR3 DNA sequence: TGTGCCAGCTCACCACGGGCGGGATACGAGACCCAGTACTTC.

With regard to this clone: This CDR3 is also generated by other DNA sequences in the sample. V is TRBV5-4 and J is TRBJ2-5; D may be TRBD1 (5 bases). The CDR3 is 12 amino acids. In germline, CDR1 is SGHNT, CDR2 YYREEE (reference sequence). With 3 bases removed from V and 5 bases from J, the gap between germline ends came to 8 bases. CDR3 loop: CASSSGQETQYF. DNA of the CDR3: TGTGCCAGCAGCTCAGGGCAGGAGACCCAGTACTTC.

The rearrangement joins TRBV6-5 to TRBJ2-7; 10 nucleotides line up with TRBD1. Germline CDR1 and CDR2: MNHEY and SVGAGI. This CDR3 spans 14 amino acids. The trim removed 6 bases at V and 7 bases at J, leaving 9 bases unmatched. As DNA, the CDR3 is TGTGCCAGCAGGGCGACAGGGGGCGCGGGGGAGCAGTACTTC. Translated: CASRATGGAGEQYF.

The chain links TRBV4-1 to TRBJ1-1, with TRBD1 matching 8 bases. The CDR3 loop spans 14 amino acids. Germline assignment: CDR1 MGHRA and CDR2 YSYEKL. After removal of 2 bases from V and 6 bases from J, the junction contained 5 bases not matched to a gene. The CDR3 here is CASSQNQGAPEAFF. CDR3 DNA sequence: TGCGCCAGCAGCCAAAATCAGGGGGCTCCTGAAGCTTTCTTT.

This clone was counted a few times. The rearrangement joins TRBV9 to TRBJ1-2; 8 bases agree with TRBD1. V shed 1 base and J 1 base; nucleotides not matched to a gene: 3. The CDR3 loop spans 15 amino acids. Per the germline V gene, CDR1 is SGDLS and CDR2 is YYNGEE. The CDR3 DNA reads as TGTGCCAGCAGCGTAACAGGGGGGAGTAACTATGGCTACACCTTC. It codes for CASSVTGGSNYGYTF.

The genes are TRBV10-3 and TRBJ2-7, with a weak D call TRBD1 (6 bases). The CDR3 length is 15 residues. V was clipped by 4 bases and J by 2 bases, with 15 bases between them. CDR1 is ENHRY and CDR2 is SYGVKD in the germline V gene. The CDR3 sequence: CAISVGDILPYEQYF. The CDR3 region has the DNA TGTGCCATCAGTGTCGGGGACATTCTTCCCTACGAGCAGTACTTC.

V and J are TRBV7-6 and TRBJ2-3, with a tentative D call TRBD2 (6 bases). V lost 5 bases and J 7 bases, leaving 13 bases between the germline ends. CDR1 and CDR2 (germline): SGHVS, FNYEAQ. This CDR3 is built from 13 residues. CDR3 loop: CASSLGGGNTQYF. The CDR3 nucleotides are TGTGCCAGCAGCCTCGGTGGGGGGAATACGCAGTATTTT.

The rearrangement links TRBV16 to TRBJ1-2; no clear D gene. This CDR3 contains 13 residues. Trimming left V 2 bases short and J 2 bases short, with 6 bases between. Germline V gives CDR1 KGHSY, CDR2 FQNENV. Written as DNA, the CDR3 is TGTGCCAGCAGCCAAACAGACAACTATGGCTACACCTTC. Amino acids: CASSQTDNYGYTF.

The chain links TRBV7-8 to TRBJ1-3, with 7 bases identical to TRBD1. The trim removed 5 bases at V and 8 bases at J, leaving 12 bases unmatched. The CDR3 extends over 15 amino acids. Germline loops: CDR1 SGHVS, CDR2 FQNEAQ. The CDR3 sequence: CASSQRQGSLDTIYF. Written as DNA, the CDR3 is TGTGCCAGCAGCCAGAGACAGGGTTCCTTGGACACCATATATTTT.

V is TRBV9 and J is TRBJ2-6, with D possibly matching TRBD2 (6 bases). The CDR3 extends over 18 amino acids. The V end was cut by 3 bases, the J end by 2 bases, with 18 bases between. The germline gives CDR1 SGDLS, CDR2 YYNGEE. The CDR3 region is CASSGLAGLGTGANVLTF. CDR3 coding DNA: TGTGCCAGCAGCGGGCTGGCGGGGTTAGGTACTGGGGCCAACGTCCTGACTTTC.

The chain couples TRBV25-1 to TRBJ2-2; the match to TRBD1 covers 7 bases. CDR3 length: 14 residues. The V gene end was trimmed by 9 bases and the J gene end by 5 bases; junction bases not matched to a gene: 9. Germline V gene lookup returns CDR1 MGHDK and CDR2 SYGVNS. CDR3 nucleotides: TGTGCCAGTTCAGGGGGAGTTGGGACCGGGGAGCTGTTTTTT. This encodes CASSGGVGTGELFF.

This chain uses TRBV5-1 with TRBJ2-3; 11 bases are a match to TRBD2. Germline CDR1 and CDR2: SGHRS and YFSETQ. The V segment lost 1 base and the J segment 5 bases; nucleotides outside the gene matches: 0. This CDR3 has 14 amino acids. CDR3: CASSLTSGGDTQYF. The CDR3 DNA follows: TGCGCCAGCAGCTTGACTAGCGGGGGAGATACGCAGTATTTT.

This rearrangement joins TRBV19 to TRBJ1-5; possibly TRBD1 for D (5 bases). Germline V gene data show CDR1 as LNHDA and CDR2 as SQIVND (reference sequence). The CDR3 has 15 amino acids. Trimming removed 3 bases from V and 3 bases from J, with 12 bases in between. This chain's CDR3 is CASSIYQGINQPQHF. The CDR3 nucleotides are TGTGCCAGTAGTATTTACCAGGGTATCAATCAGCCCCAGCATTTT.

CDR3 region: CASSEGQGRARQPQHF. The CDR3 bases are TGTGCCAGCAGTGAGGGGCAGGGAAGAGCTCGTCAGCCCCAGCATTTT. The chain employs TRBV25-1 and TRBJ1-5; a weak D match, TRBD1 (5 bases). V gave up 3 bases and J gave up 6 bases, with 18 bases separating them. CDR1 MGHDK and CDR2 SYGVNS come from the germline V gene. This CDR3 comprises 16 residues.